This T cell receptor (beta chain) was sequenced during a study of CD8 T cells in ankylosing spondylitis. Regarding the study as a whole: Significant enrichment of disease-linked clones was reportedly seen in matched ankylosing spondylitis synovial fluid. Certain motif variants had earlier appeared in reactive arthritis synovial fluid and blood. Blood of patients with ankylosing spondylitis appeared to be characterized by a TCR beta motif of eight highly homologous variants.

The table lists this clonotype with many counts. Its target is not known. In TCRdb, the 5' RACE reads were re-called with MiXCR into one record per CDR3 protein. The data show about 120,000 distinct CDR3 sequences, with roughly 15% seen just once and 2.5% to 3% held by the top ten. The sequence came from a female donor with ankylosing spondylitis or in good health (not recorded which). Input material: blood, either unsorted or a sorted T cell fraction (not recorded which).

The CDR3 spells CSARGLRATNEKLFF. CDR3 sequence (DNA): TGCAGTGCTAGAGGACTACGAGCAACTAATGAAAAACTGTTTTTT. The chain has TRBV20-1 and TRBJ1-4; D not resolved. This CDR3 contains 15 residues. Germline CDR1 is DFQATT and CDR2 is SNEGSKA (reference sequence). The V gene lost 1 base and the J gene lost 0 bases, with 9 bases spanning the gap.